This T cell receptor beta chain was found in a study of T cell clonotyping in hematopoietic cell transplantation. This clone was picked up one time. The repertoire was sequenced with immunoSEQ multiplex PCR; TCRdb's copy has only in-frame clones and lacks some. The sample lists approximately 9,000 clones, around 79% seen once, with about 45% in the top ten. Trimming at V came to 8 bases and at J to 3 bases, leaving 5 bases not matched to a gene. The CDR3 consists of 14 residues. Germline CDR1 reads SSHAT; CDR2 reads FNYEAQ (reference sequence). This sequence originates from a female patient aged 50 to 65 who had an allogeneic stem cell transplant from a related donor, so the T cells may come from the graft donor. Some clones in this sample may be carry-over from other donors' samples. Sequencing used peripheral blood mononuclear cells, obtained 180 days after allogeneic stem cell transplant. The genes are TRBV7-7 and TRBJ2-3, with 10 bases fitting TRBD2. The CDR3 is CASGEGLATDTQYF. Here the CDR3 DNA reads TGTGCCAGCGGGGAGGGACTAGCGACAGATACGCAGTATTTT.